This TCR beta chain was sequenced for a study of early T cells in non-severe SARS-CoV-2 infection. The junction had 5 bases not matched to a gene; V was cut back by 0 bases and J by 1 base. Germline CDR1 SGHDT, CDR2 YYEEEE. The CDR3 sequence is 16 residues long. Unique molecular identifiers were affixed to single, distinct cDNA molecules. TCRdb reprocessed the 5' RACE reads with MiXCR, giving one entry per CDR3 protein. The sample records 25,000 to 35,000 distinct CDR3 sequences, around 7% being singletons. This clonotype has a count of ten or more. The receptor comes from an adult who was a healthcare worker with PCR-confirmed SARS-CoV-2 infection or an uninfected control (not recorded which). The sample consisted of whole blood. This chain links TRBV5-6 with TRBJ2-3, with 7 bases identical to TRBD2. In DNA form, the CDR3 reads TGTGCCAGCAGCTTGGGGGCGGGAGCCCGCACAGATACGCAGTATTTT. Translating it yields CASSLGAGARTDTQYF.